Reported below is one TCR beta chain. Only in-frame clones appear in the TCRdb table, and some are missing; sequencing was by immunoSEQ multiplex PCR. Of 200,000 to 300,000 clones in the sample, around 84% are singletons; the top ten hold 3.5% to 5%. This entry is derived from a study of blood T cell repertoires in COVID-19. The sample taken for sequencing was peripheral blood. The TCR comes from a man aged 60-69 years with acute or convalescent COVID-19.

This CDR3 is CASSQVPLTSGRLNTQYF. Here the CDR3 DNA reads TGTGCCAGCAGCCAAGTTCCCCTGACTAGCGGGAGGTTAAATACGCAGTATTTT. The chain has TRBV4-2 and TRBJ2-3; 13 nucleotides line up with TRBD2. V lost 1 base and J lost 7; bases outside the gene matches: 11. Germline V gives CDR1 LGHNA, CDR2 YNFKEQ. CDR3 length equals 18 residues.